This T cell receptor beta chain was retrieved from a study of T cell responses to AZD1222 COVID-19 vaccine. Produced via immunoSEQ multiplex PCR; TCRdb's table is partial and in-frame only. Counted here are about 110,000 clones, about 86% occurring once; the ten biggest clones make up about 3%. V gave up 0 bases and J gave up 7 bases, with 7 bases separating them. Germline CDR1 is SGHTA and CDR2 is FQGNSA. This CDR3 has 14 amino acids. The specimen comprised peripheral blood, sampled on day 0 of AZD1222 vaccination. The rearrangement links TRBV7-2 to TRBJ1-6; D not certain. The source of this sequence is an adult in good health. The CDR3 region has the DNA TGTGCCAGCAGCTTAGCCGGGTTCAATTCACCCCTCCACTTT. Its translation: CASSLAGFNSPLHF.